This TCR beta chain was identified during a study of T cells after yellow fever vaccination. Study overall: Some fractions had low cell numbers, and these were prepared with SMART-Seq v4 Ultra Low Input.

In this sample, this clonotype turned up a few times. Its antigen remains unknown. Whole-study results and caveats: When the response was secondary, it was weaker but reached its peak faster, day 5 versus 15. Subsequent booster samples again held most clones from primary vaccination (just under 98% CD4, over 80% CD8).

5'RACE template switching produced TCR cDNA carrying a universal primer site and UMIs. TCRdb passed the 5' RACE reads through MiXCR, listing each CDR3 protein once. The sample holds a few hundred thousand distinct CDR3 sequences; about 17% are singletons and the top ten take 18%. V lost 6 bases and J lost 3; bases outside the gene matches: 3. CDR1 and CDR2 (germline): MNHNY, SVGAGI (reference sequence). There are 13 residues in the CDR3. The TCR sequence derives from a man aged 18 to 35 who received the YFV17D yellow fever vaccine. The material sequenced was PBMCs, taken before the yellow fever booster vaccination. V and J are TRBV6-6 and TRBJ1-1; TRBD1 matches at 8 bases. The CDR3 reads CASRGTGDTEAFF. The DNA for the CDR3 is TGTGCCAGCAGGGGGACAGGAGACACTGAAGCTTTCTTT.